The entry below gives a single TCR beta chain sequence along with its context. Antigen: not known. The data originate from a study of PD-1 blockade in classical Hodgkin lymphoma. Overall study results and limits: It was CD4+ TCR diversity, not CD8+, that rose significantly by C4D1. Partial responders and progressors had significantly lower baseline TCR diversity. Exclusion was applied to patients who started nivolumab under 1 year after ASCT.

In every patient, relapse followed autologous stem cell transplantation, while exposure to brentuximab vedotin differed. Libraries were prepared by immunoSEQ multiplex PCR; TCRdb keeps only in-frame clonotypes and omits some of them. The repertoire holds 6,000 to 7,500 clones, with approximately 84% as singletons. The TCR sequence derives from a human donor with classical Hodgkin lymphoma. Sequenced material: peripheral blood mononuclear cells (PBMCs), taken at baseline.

CDR3 sequence: CASSAWGTDTQYF. The DNA for the CDR3 is TGTGCCAGCAGCGCATGGGGGACAGATACGCAGTATTTT. The rearrangement links TRBV9 to TRBJ2-3; tentatively, D is TRBD1 or TRBD2 (5 bases each). This CDR3 is built from 13 residues. Trimming removed 3 bases at V and 3 bases at J, with 8 bases between. The germline gives CDR1 SGDLS, CDR2 YYNGEE.